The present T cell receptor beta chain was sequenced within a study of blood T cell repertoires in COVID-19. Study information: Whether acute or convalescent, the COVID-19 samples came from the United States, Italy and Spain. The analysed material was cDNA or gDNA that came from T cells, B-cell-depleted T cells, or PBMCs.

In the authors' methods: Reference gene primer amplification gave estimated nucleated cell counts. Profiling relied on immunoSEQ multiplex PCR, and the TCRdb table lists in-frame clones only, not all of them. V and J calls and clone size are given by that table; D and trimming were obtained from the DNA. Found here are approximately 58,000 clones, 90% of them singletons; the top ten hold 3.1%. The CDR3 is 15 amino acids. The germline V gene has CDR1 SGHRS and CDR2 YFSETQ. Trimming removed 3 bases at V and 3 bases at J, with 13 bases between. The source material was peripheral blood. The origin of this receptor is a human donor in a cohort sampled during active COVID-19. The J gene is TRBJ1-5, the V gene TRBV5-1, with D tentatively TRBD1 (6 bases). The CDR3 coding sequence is TGCGCCAGCAGCTCGACAGGCCAAACCAATCAGCCCCAGCATTTT. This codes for CASSSTGQTNQPQHF. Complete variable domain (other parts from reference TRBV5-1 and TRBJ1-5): KAGVTQTPRYLIKTRGQQVTLSCSPISGHRSVSWYQQTPGQGLQFLFEYFSETQRNKGNFPGRFSGRQFSNSRSEMNVSTLELGDSALYLCASSSTGQTNQPQHFGDGTRLSIL.